The 7 T cell receptor beta chains reported below all come from one sample, sequenced in a study of identical twins. A single record per CDR3 protein comes from TCRdb applying MiXCR to the 5' RACE reads. Here the sample spans 300,000 to 400,000 distinct CDR3 sequences, around 12% being singletons. These records were also assigned to another study, of yellow fever vaccine responses in identical twins.

Source material: CD8+ T cells sorted from blood. These receptors were obtained from a woman younger than 30 in good health.

The J gene is TRBJ1-1, the V gene TRBV28; D call uncertain. V gave up 4 bases and J gave up 7 bases, with 13 bases separating them. Germline V gene data show CDR1 as MDHEN and CDR2 as SYDVKM. The CDR3 runs 13 residues. The CDR3 DNA reads TGTGCCAGCAGTTCACCCTCCTCACTTGAAGCTTTCTTT. This sequence encodes CASSSPSSLEAFF.

This clonotype was detected many times. This chain connects TRBV15 to TRBJ1-4, with D unresolved. This CDR3 has 11 amino acids. Germline V gives CDR1 LNHNV, CDR2 YYDKDF (reference sequence). The V end lost 8 bases, the J end lost 8 bases, and 9 bases lay between the germline ends. CDR3 nucleotides: TGTGCCACCCGCGACTGGGAAAAACTGTTTTTT. Translation gives CATRDWEKLFF.

This clonotype showed up many times. This chain connects TRBV10-3 to TRBJ2-1; D might be TRBD2 (5 bases). CDR1 and CDR2 from the germline V gene are ENHRY and SYGVKD. Trimming removed 6 bases from V and 8 bases from J, with 26 bases in between. The CDR3 has 17 amino acids. The CDR3 sequence is CAISVAPGTSLLDEQFF. As DNA, the CDR3 is TGTGCCATCAGCGTAGCCCCGGGAACCAGCCTCTTGGATGAGCAGTTCTTC.

This clonotype has more than one count but fewer than ten. CDR3 sequence (DNA): TGTGCCAGCAGTACCACCGGGACAGGGAGCACAGATACGCAGTATTTT. Protein: CASSTTGTGSTDTQYF. This chain joins TRBV6-1 and TRBJ2-3, with 9 nucleotides matching TRBD1. The CDR3 length is 16 residues. J lost 0 bases, V lost 5 bases, and 6 bases had no gene match. Germline assignment: CDR1 MNHNS and CDR2 SASEGT.

This clonotype was observed a handful of times. The chain couples TRBV15 to TRBJ1-4; no reliable D call. The CDR3 has 17 amino acids. The germline CDR1 and CDR2 sequences are LNHNV and YYDKDF (reference sequence). Trimming took 1 base from V and 5 from J, leaving 17 bases between them. The CDR3 sequence: CATSRGLMLGENEKLFF. DNA for the CDR3: TGTGCCACCAGCAGAGGGCTTATGTTGGGAGAGAATGAAAAACTGTTTTTT.

This clonotype came up a few times. The gene calls are TRBV9 and TRBJ2-7, with TRBD2 matching 7 bases. This CDR3 is 14 amino acids long. The germline V gene encodes CDR1 SGDLS and CDR2 YYNGEE. With 3 bases clipped from V and 6 bases from J, the junction kept 9 bases outside the gene matches. DNA for the CDR3: TGTGCCAGCAGCGAAACCGTAGCGGGTCTCGAGCAGTACTTC. It encodes CASSETVAGLEQYF.

The table lists this clonotype with many counts. This chain uses TRBV20-1 with TRBJ1-1; D uncertain. The CDR3 is 11 amino acids. CDR1 is DFQATT, CDR2 SNEGSKA, per germline (reference sequence). Trimming stripped 5 bases from V and 3 bases from J, with 7 bases between. The CDR3 loop reads CSASRDTEAFF. The DNA of the CDR3 is TGCAGTGCTTCAAGGGACACTGAAGCTTTCTTT.